The rows below give T cell receptor beta chains drawn from one sample of a study of CD8+ T cells in alopecia areata. Here immunoSEQ multiplex PCR was the method, and the copy in TCRdb shows in-frame clones only, minus some. The table shows about 150,000 clones, with 40% to 50% occurring only once. Sequencing was done on a sample of CD4+ T cells sorted from blood. Every receptor here comes from a human donor with alopecia areata. Each CDR3 is given without its conserved first and last residue. The D gene is left open where the match is weak. A clone size is listed for some rows: how often the clone was seen (once, few, many), or a class if it is expanded.

-,TRBD1,TRBJ1-2,14,TRBV6-6,ASSYPGTGGYYGYT
-,TRBD2,TRBJ2-2,13,TRBV29-1,SVERRERNTGELF
-,TRBD2,TRBJ2-7,13,TRBV5-1,ASSRSGLATYEQY
-,-,TRBJ2-7,10,TRBV29-1,SVVPTLGEQY
-,-,TRBJ2-5,12,TRBV7-9,ASSYSRASETQY
-,-,TRBJ1-2,7,TRBV30,AWEDGYT
-,-,TRBJ1-1,15,TRBV30,AWRAPLYRAVNTEAF
few,TRBD2,TRBJ2-1,13,TRBV5-4,ASSSIGGADNEQF
-,-,TRBJ2-7,9,TRBV28,ASSLTTEQY
-,-,TRBJ2-7,11,TRBV29-1,SVRRDAVSEQY
-,-,TRBJ2-1,10,TRBV29-1,SVPLGGNEQF
-,-,TRBJ1-1,10,TRBV5-6,ASSLDEGEAF
-,TRBD1,TRBJ2-5,11,TRBV28,ATRGTGLETQY
few,-,TRBJ2-7,13,TRBV28,ASIHRDQSSYEQY
-,-,TRBJ2-5,10,TRBV5-1,ASSLAGATQY
-,-,TRBJ1-2,12,TRBV6-5,ASSPTGGDYGYT
-,TRBD2,TRBJ2-5,10,TRBV29-1,SSRGDRETQY
few,TRBD1,TRBJ2-7,14,TRBV7-2,ASSLAGTGDPYEQY
-,TRBD1,TRBJ2-5,12,TRBV6-1,ASSEQGAGETQY
few,-,TRBJ1-1,13,TRBV28,ASSKPSLGNTEAF
-,TRBD2,TRBJ2-1,10,TRBV29-1,SGSGWPNEQF
-,-,TRBJ2-7,12,TRBV9,ASSVAMAPYEQY
few,-,TRBJ2-3,10,TRBV29-1,SVEEVRDTQY
-,TRBD2,TRBJ2-3,17,TRBV7-9,ASSPRRGLAQPSTDTQY
few,-,TRBJ2-2,15,TRBV4-1,ASSQTSRAANTGELF
-,-,TRBJ2-6,17,TRBV10-3,AISVDREVWSSGANVLT
-,-,TRBJ1-2,10,TRBV5-1,ASSQGGYGYT
-,-,TRBJ1-1,6,TRBV30,AYGEAF
-,-,TRBJ1-1,12,TRBV28,ASTQEHSWNEAF
-,-,TRBJ2-6,15,TRBV11-1,ASRRTGGTAGANVLT
-,TRBD1,TRBJ2-7,13,TRBV15,ATSRDEGQLYEQY
once,TRBD2,TRBJ2-7,14,TRBV7-8,ASSLGGLAETYEQY
few,-,TRBJ2-5,10,TRBV28,ASRQGQETQY
few,TRBD2,TRBJ2-1,14,TRBV19,ASSIYSSGRVSEQF
-,-,TRBJ2-3,13,TRBV27,ASSSTPSSTDTQY
-,-,TRBJ2-2,11,TRBV25-1,ASTGLEKGELF
once,TRBD2,TRBJ2-2,13,TRBV15,ATVGLAGRAGELF
-,TRBD2,TRBJ2-2,16,TRBV4-1,ASSHPGLAGANTGELF
-,TRBD2,TRBJ2-3,14,TRBV5-1,ASSTGLAGGPDTQY
-,-,TRBJ2-1,11,TRBV7-2,ASSQGRYNEQF
few,TRBD1,TRBJ2-1,13,TRBV11-3,ASSLAEGGSLGQF
-,TRBD2,TRBJ2-1,14,TRBV23-1,ASGPSSGTSYNEQF